The clone carrying this TCR beta chain occurred a few times. What it binds is unknown. Assembly of TCR beta libraries relied on iRepertoire HTBI primers together with Arm-PCR of CDR3 regions. TCRdb fed the multiplex PCR reads into MiXCR, producing one record per CDR3 protein. The sample lists about 470,000 distinct CDR3 sequences, roughly 17% seen once, with less than 15% in the top ten. Time point noted: newly diagnosed GD, antithyroid drugs for less than 3 months. From PBMCs, RNA was extracted and then used to make the TCR library. The source of the sample is a study of regulatory T cells in long-lasting Graves disease. Broader study findings: Persistent Graves' patients showed less TCR diversity than newly diagnosed patients showed.

This CDR3 has 13 residues. V gave up 4 bases and J gave up 10 bases; unmatched junction bases: 1. Germline V gene lookup returns CDR1 KGHSH and CDR2 LQKENI. The same sample was also studied in work on T cells in Graves' hyperthyroidism and ophthalmopathy. That study adds: HTBI primers were employed in a first-round RT-PCR of the TCR CDR3.

The V gene is TRBV18, the J gene TRBJ1-6; 10 nucleotides match TRBD1. This sample comprised peripheral blood mononuclear cells (PBMCs), obtained at new diagnosis, from a patient treated with antithyroid drugs. This TCR derives from a man in his forties or fifties with Graves disease. This CDR3 is CASSRTGGSPLHF. The CDR3 DNA is TGTGCCAGCTCACGGACAGGGGGATCACCCCTCCACTTT.